This T cell receptor (beta chain) was recovered during a study of memory CD4+ T cells and cytomegalovirus serostatus. CDR1 and CDR2 (germline): MNHNS, SASEGT. There are 14 residues in the CDR3. V lost 5 bases and J lost 0, with 11 bases in between. The sort gate was single viable CD3+CD4+CD8-CD45RO+ cells for memory CD4+ T cells. Measured with immunoSEQ multiplex PCR; TCRdb has only the in-frame clones, and not every one. The sample shows approximately 50,000 clones, over 65% of them seen only once. Broader study findings: Each of around 69 CMV-associated TCRbeta sequences occurred in one to five individuals.

Of note for this clone: Its specificity is unknown.

This receptor was taken from an adult in good health and CMV-seropositive. The sample consisted of memory CD4+ T cells from blood. The chain uses TRBV6-1 and TRBJ2-7, with unresolved D. The CDR3 nucleotides are TGTGCCAGCAGTATAGAGACACACTCCTACGAGCAGTACTTC. This codes for CASSIETHSYEQYF.